Listed here is a single T cell receptor (beta chain). Its matching antigen is unknown. This sample was taken from a study of siplizumab effects on memory and regulatory T cells. Study-level results: Naive T cell populations appeared to exhibit greater diversity than memory cells and appeared to be major alloresponse contributors.

Trimming at V came to 3 bases and at J to 7 bases, leaving 9 bases not matched to a gene. Per the germline V gene, CDR1 is SEHNR and CDR2 is FQNEAQ (reference sequence). This CDR3 spans 16 amino acids. The method was immunoSEQ multiplex PCR; TCRdb's version includes in-frame clones alone and lacks a portion of them. The sample yields about 50,000 clones, approximately 84% seen once. What was sequenced was naive CD8+ T cells sorted from blood. This sequence joins TRBV7-9 and TRBJ1-1; 12 bases agree with TRBD1. This receptor was taken from a human donor in good health. CDR3 amino acids: CASSFGTGGRSLEAFF. Here the CDR3 DNA reads TGTGCCAGCAGCTTCGGGACAGGGGGCCGCAGTCTTGAAGCTTTCTTT.